This T cell receptor (beta chain) was recorded in a study of blood T cell repertoires in COVID-19 (dated by TCRdb to 2019 to 2021). Regarding the study in general: Samples covering the acute and convalescent phases of COVID-19 were provided by collaborators in the United States, Italy and Spain. The material from the prospective study consisted of cDNA or gDNA derived from T cells, B-cell-depleted T cells, or PBMCs. The dataset comprised deeply sampled blood TCRbeta repertoires from subjects exposed to, actively infected with, or recovered from COVID-19. The repertoires were made available in a free public database intended to serve as a resource for research on the immune response to SARS-CoV-2. The samples were drawn from two sources: the first 160 participants of the ongoing ImmuneRACE study, and 1,254 subjects contributed by 6 global collaborators. Nearly every sample came with metadata listing a de-identified subject ID, COVID-19 status, age in years and sex. Where available, HLA class I and class II types were obtained from metadata supplied by the sample provider rather than from assay-based typing.

One collaborating source in Seattle enrolled patients during active infection and followed them longitudinally through the course of disease. Whole blood was collected in K2EDTA tubes by collaborating institutions according to the institutions' own protocols. For TCRbeta analysis, collaborators shipped samples in one of three forms: frozen whole blood, isolated PBMCs, or DNA extracted from either of those sample types. Study-level results and caveats: How much clinical and demographic metadata was included differed by source and by participant, and the metadata was provided uncurated.

From V the trimming removes 3 bases and from J it removes 5 bases, while the gene matches leave 12 bases of the junction unaccounted for. Taken from cysteine to phenylalanine, the CDR3 has 15 residues. Only the CDR3 portion is preserved as DNA: 45 bases, with reading frame beginning at the first base. For CDR1 and CDR2, the germline V gene (reference sequence) lists DFQATT and SNEGSKA. TCRbeta CDR3 regions were amplified from genomic DNA by means of the immunoSEQ Assay, a bias-controlled multiplex PCR. On the authors' methods: Within the assay, amplification of reference gene primers was used to estimate how many nucleated cells each sample contained. Sequence reads were collapsed and filtered to measure the absolute abundance of every unique TCRbeta CDR3 rearrangement. For each sample, productive Simpson clonality was calculated as the square root of Simpson's diversity index across productive rearrangements. TCRdb took this table from immuneACCESS and kept in-frame rearrangements with V and J called. Such tables lack part of the clones; where checked against another copy, unresolved V genes explain under half of the gap, and the rest is unexplained. V and J calls plus clone size are reproduced from that table; the DNA served to infer D and trimming. For this sample the table gives 300,000 to 400,000 clones, of which roughly 90% were detected only once. About 7% of the sample comes from the top ten.

Worth noting for this clone: No antigen is known for it. There are no base qualities to consult, and no much larger clone falls within one base.

This clonotype was obtained from a woman aged 70-85 years with COVID-19, enrolled during active disease. The sample consisted of peripheral blood. Recombination joined TRBV20-1 with TRBJ1-1; TRBD1 matches 7 bases in the middle. The bases are TGCAGTGCTAGTGGGTCCCCGACAGGGACGACTGAAGCTTTCTTT. This is translated as CSASGSPTGTTEAFF.